Included here is one T cell receptor beta chain sequence, with context. Its antigen remains unidentified. Trimming cost V 4 bases and J 0 bases, with 15 bases left between them. The CDR3 extends over 17 amino acids. Germline CDR1 reads LGHNA; CDR2 reads YNFKEQ. TCRdb re-called the 5' RACE reads with MiXCR, one entry per CDR3 protein. The sample consists of under 700,000 distinct CDR3 sequences, about a sixth of them appearing once. These data are taken from a study of T cells after yellow fever vaccination. Study observations and caveats: Some clonotypes were seen in both the CD4 and the CD8 compartments. These made up a small share and likely arose from convergent recombination.

The J gene is TRBJ1-4, the V gene TRBV4-2, with unresolved D. The receptor was isolated from a man between 18 and 29 years old who received the YFV17D yellow fever vaccine. The sequences come from PBMCs, collected 4 to 5 days after the first yellow fever vaccination. This CDR3 is CASSPSGSRATNEKLFF. For the CDR3, the DNA is TGTGCCAGCAGCCCCTCGGGCTCCAGAGCAACTAATGAAAAACTGTTTTTT.